The 14 T cell receptor beta chains given below trace back to one sample, sequenced in a study of blood T cell repertoires in COVID-19. Clones were read by immunoSEQ multiplex PCR, and TCRdb kept only the in-frame ones, dropping some. There are around 300,000 clones in the sample; 80% to 90% occur only once, and 5% lies in the top ten. Sequenced sample: PBMCs or T cells enriched from blood (not recorded which). These receptors were taken from a man younger than 45 who had recovered from COVID-19.

This clone was observed a single time. In DNA form, the CDR3 reads TGTGCCAGCAGCGGACCCAGGGGGCTCAGAGGCTACACCTTC. Translated, it gives CASSGPRGLRGYTF. The J gene is TRBJ1-2, the V gene TRBV7-9, with 8 nucleotides matching TRBD1. Germline-derived CDR1 and CDR2 are SEHNR and FQNEAQ (reference sequence). V shed 5 bases and J 8 bases; nucleotides not matched to a gene: 10. The CDR3 contains 14 residues.

This clone has a handful of counts. The CDR3, as DNA: TGCAGTGCTAGTCGCGCCCCGGGGCAGGGGGATGCTAATGAAAAACTGTTTTTT. It encodes CSASRAPGQGDANEKLFF. The chain has TRBV20-1 and TRBJ1-4, with 7 bases that match TRBD1. CDR1 and CDR2 (germline): DFQATT, SNEGSKA (reference sequence). The V gene end was trimmed by 3 bases and the J gene end by 3 bases; junction bases not matched to a gene: 16. The CDR3 covers 18 residues.

This clone came up once. The rearrangement links TRBV7-9 to TRBJ2-5, with D possibly TRBD2 on 5 matching bases. Germline assignment: CDR1 SEHNR and CDR2 FQNEAQ (reference sequence). Trimming pared 1 base from V and 4 bases from J, leaving 13 bases between. The CDR3 totals 15 residues. DNA for the CDR3: TGTGCCAGCAGCTTAGAGGATAGCGCGGGAGAGACCCAGTACTTC. It codes for CASSLEDSAGETQYF.

The rearrangement uses TRBV5-6 and TRBJ1-2; D gene unclear. This CDR3 region has 12 residues. The ends were cut back, 6 bases at V and 1 base at J, with 7 bases in the middle. Germline assignment: CDR1 SGHDT and CDR2 YYEEEE. Written as DNA, the CDR3 is TGTGCCAGCACCTTTAATAACTATGGCTACACCTTC. Protein sequence: CASTFNNYGYTF.

V usage is TRBV27 and J usage is TRBJ1-4; a weak D match, TRBD1 (6 bases). From germline, CDR1 is MNHEY and CDR2 SMNVEV (reference sequence). Trimming removed 7 bases at V and 7 bases at J, with 16 bases between. The CDR3 extends over 14 amino acids. CDR3 coding DNA: TGTGCCAGCACCCCGGGGGGGGCAGGTGAAAAACTGTTTTTT. Protein sequence: CASTPGGAGEKLFF.

V is TRBV28 and J is TRBJ1-1, with D possibly matching TRBD1 (6 bases). The germline V gene has CDR1 MDHEN and CDR2 SYDVKM. The CDR3 extends over 14 amino acids. V lost 5 bases and J 6 bases, leaving 16 bases between the germline ends. The CDR3 nucleotides read TGTGCCAGCAGTGCGGACAGAACGTTCCCTGAAGCTTTCTTT. Translated: CASSADRTFPEAFF.

Only one count was recorded for this clone. The genes are TRBV2 and TRBJ2-2; D might be TRBD1 (5 bases). V lost 8 bases and J lost 4, with 11 bases in between. The CDR3 is 13 residues long. CDR1 is SNHLY and CDR2 is FYNNEI in the germline V gene. The CDR3 reads CASLWGSTGELFF. The CDR3 DNA sequence: TGTGCCAGCCTGTGGGGCAGCACCGGGGAGCTGTTTTTT.

V gene TRBV27 combines with J gene TRBJ2-2; no reliable D call. V lost 2 bases and J 0 bases, leaving 7 bases between the germline ends. Germline loops: CDR1 MNHEY, CDR2 SMNVEV (reference sequence). The length of the CDR3 is 15 residues. This CDR3 is CASSLMGPNTGELFF. The CDR3 DNA follows: TGTGCCAGCAGTTTAATGGGCCCGAACACCGGGGAGCTGTTTTTT.

The chain recombines TRBV27 with TRBJ2-3, with 8 bases that match TRBD1. Germline V gives CDR1 MNHEY, CDR2 SMNVEV (reference sequence). Germline trimming cut 6 bases from V and 9 bases from J; bases unmatched to any gene: 11. The CDR3 has 14 amino acids. CDR3: CASSLGTGLTTQYF. For the CDR3, the DNA is TGTGCCAGCAGCTTGGGGACAGGCCTTACGACGCAGTATTTT.

The gene calls are TRBV27 and TRBJ2-1, with D possibly TRBD2 on 6 matching bases. V was cut by 5 bases and J by 8 bases, with 25 bases left in between. This CDR3 comprises 17 residues. Germline V gene data show CDR1 as MNHEY and CDR2 as SMNVEV (reference sequence). DNA for the CDR3: TGTGCCAGCAGTCCCGGGGCGGGGACTCCCCTACAATATGAGCAGTTCTTC. This encodes CASSPGAGTPLQYEQFF.

This rearrangement joins TRBV7-9 to TRBJ2-5; 7 positions match TRBD1. V shed 3 bases, J shed 1 base, and the junction held 8 bases outside the gene matches. The CDR3 has 16 residues. Germline V lookup: CDR1 SEHNR, CDR2 FQNEAQ (reference sequence). CDR3 residues: CASSFRTGSLQETQYF. DNA for the CDR3: TGTGCCAGCAGCTTCCGGACAGGCTCACTCCAAGAGACCCAGTACTTC.

The chain employs TRBV24-1 and TRBJ2-1; 7 bases map to TRBD2. Germline V gives CDR1 KGHDR, CDR2 SFDVKD. The CDR3 contains 14 residues. V shed 7 bases, J shed 5 bases, and the junction held 7 bases outside the gene matches. The CDR3 here is CATRVSGTNNEQFF. CDR3 DNA sequence: TGTGCCACCAGGGTCTCCGGGACTAACAATGAGCAGTTCTTC.

This sequence joins TRBV4-1 and TRBJ2-7, with a weak D call TRBD1 (5 bases). Germline CDR1 MGHRA, CDR2 YSYEKL. This CDR3 spans 14 amino acids. The germline V and J ends were trimmed by 0 bases and 5 bases, with 11 bases remaining between them. The CDR3 region is CASSQEGSRDEQYF. The CDR3 DNA reads as TGCGCCAGCAGCCAAGAGGGGTCCAGGGACGAGCAGTACTTC.

The chain employs TRBV30 and TRBJ1-2; TRBD1 is a possible D gene (5 bases). The CDR3 extends over 13 amino acids. Trimming stripped 3 bases from V and 1 base from J, with 9 bases between. The germline V gene has CDR1 GTSNPN and CDR2 SVGIG (reference sequence). CDR3 sequence (DNA): TGTGCCTGGAGCTCACAGGTTAACTATGGCTACACCTTC. Protein: CAWSSQVNYGYTF.